The T cell receptor (beta chain) under discussion was sequenced for a study of T cell responses to AZD1222 COVID-19 vaccine. Points on this clone: Antigen: not known.

Recipients boosted at about 4 weeks or about 12 weeks are pooled. Some clones are missing from TCRdb's copy, which holds only in-frame ones; the method was immunoSEQ multiplex PCR. This sample yields about 130,000 clones, of which roughly 92% are seen a single time; about 1.1% belongs to the top ten. Overall study findings and caveats: Donor demographics were predominantly white British with a female majority; clonal diversity may be underestimated. Dominant at 160-218 and 743-854, vaccine-associated CD4 TCRs also spanned spike.

This CDR3 spans 17 amino acids. V lost 2 bases and J 4 bases, leaving 15 bases between the germline ends. Germline CDR1 reads KGHSH; CDR2 reads LQKENI. This receptor was obtained from an adult who received the AZD1222 COVID-19 vaccine. V usage is TRBV18 and J usage is TRBJ2-6; D is ambiguous. The input for sequencing was peripheral blood, taken 28 days after the second AZD1222 dose. The CDR3 nucleotides are TGTGCCAGCTCACCAAATCTGAACCTCATCGGGGCCAACGTCCTGACTTTC. It encodes CASSPNLNLIGANVLTF.